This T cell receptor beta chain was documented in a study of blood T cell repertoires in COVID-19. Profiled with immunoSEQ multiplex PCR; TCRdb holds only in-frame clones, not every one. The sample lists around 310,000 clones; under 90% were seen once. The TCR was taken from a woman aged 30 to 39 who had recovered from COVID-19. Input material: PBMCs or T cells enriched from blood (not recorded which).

This CDR3 is CASSLGPGEETQYF. The CDR3 nucleotides are TGTGCCAGCAGCTTGGGCCCGGGGGAAGAGACCCAGTACTTC. The chain links TRBV11-3 to TRBJ2-5; D may be TRBD2 (6 bases). This CDR3 comprises 14 residues. The ends were cut back, 3 bases at V and 3 bases at J, with 11 bases in the middle. From germline, CDR1 is SGHNT and CDR2 YENEEA.